This entry lists 4 T cell receptor beta chains sequenced from one sample in a study of blood T cell repertoires in COVID-19. Sequencing was performed with immunoSEQ multiplex PCR; in TCRdb, only in-frame clones are kept and a portion is missing. The data show under 200,000 clones, with around 82% seen just once and approximately 4.7% held by the top ten. The sequenced sample consisted of PBMCs or T cells enriched from blood (not recorded which). The receptor set was obtained from a woman aged 55-75 years with acute COVID-19.

The V call is TRBV19, the J call TRBJ1-4; 10 bases align to TRBD1. The length of the CDR3 is 14 residues. Germline V gene sequence: CDR1 LNHDA, CDR2 SQIVND (reference sequence). J gave up 6 bases and V 7 bases, and 5 bases lay outside the gene matches. CDR3 coding DNA: TGTGCCAGTACCCCGACAGGGGGCTATGAAAAACTGTTTTTT. It translates to CASTPTGGYEKLFF.

The V gene is TRBV11-2, the J gene TRBJ2-1; perhaps TRBD1 as D (5 bases). Per the germline V gene, CDR1 is SGHAT and CDR2 is FQNNGV. V lost 5 bases, J lost 9 bases, and 20 bases lay in between. The CDR3 totals 15 residues. This CDR3 reads CASSQGRGLPGEQFF. CDR3 nucleotide sequence: TGTGCCAGCAGCCAGGGTCGCGGTCTCCCCGGTGAGCAGTTCTTC.

This sequence joins TRBV28 and TRBJ2-1; 14 bases fit TRBD2. Per germline, CDR1 MDHEN and CDR2 SYDVKM. The CDR3 sequence is 14 residues long. Trimming took 8 bases from V and 6 from J; bases not matched to a gene: 3. In nucleotides, the CDR3 is TGTGCCAGCGGGACTAGCGGGAGTATCAATGAGCAGTTCTTC. Its translation is CASGTSGSINEQFF.

The chain carries TRBV23-1 and TRBJ1-6, with a tentative D call TRBD1 (5 bases). TRBV23-1 falls under the ORF class, with uncertain function. This CDR3 spans 12 amino acids. Trimming removed 9 bases at V and 14 bases at J, with 17 bases between. DNA for the CDR3: TGCGCCAGTCAAGGGGCAGGAAAAACCCTCCACTTT. Translating gives CASQGAGKTLHF.